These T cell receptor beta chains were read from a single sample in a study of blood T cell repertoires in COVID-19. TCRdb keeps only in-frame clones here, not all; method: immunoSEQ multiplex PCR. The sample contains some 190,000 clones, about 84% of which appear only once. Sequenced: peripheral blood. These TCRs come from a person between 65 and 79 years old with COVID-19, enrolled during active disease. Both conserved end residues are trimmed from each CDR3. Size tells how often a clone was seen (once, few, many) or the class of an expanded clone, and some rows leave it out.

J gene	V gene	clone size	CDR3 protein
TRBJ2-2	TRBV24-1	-	ATSDLRRGSGRISGELF
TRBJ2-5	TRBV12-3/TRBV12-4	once	ASSLGLEETQY
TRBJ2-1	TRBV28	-	ASSFPTWDTYNEQF
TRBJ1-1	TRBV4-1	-	ASSQPQEYTEAF
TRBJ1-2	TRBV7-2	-	ASSSGGIYGYT
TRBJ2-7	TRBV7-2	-	ASSSGLAAMTDEQY
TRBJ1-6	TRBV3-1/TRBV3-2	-	ASSQRTGGLSPLH
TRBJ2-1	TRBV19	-	ASSIEGTSGRDTYNEQF
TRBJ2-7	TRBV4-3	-	ASSQDLNPYEQY
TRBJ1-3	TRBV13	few	ASSPQGRSGNTIY
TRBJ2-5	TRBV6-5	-	ASSKTGLAETQY
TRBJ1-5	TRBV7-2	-	ASSPTGFNQPQH
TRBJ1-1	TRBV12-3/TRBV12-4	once	ASSVRVMTEAF
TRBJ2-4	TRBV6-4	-	ASRHSLAKNIQY